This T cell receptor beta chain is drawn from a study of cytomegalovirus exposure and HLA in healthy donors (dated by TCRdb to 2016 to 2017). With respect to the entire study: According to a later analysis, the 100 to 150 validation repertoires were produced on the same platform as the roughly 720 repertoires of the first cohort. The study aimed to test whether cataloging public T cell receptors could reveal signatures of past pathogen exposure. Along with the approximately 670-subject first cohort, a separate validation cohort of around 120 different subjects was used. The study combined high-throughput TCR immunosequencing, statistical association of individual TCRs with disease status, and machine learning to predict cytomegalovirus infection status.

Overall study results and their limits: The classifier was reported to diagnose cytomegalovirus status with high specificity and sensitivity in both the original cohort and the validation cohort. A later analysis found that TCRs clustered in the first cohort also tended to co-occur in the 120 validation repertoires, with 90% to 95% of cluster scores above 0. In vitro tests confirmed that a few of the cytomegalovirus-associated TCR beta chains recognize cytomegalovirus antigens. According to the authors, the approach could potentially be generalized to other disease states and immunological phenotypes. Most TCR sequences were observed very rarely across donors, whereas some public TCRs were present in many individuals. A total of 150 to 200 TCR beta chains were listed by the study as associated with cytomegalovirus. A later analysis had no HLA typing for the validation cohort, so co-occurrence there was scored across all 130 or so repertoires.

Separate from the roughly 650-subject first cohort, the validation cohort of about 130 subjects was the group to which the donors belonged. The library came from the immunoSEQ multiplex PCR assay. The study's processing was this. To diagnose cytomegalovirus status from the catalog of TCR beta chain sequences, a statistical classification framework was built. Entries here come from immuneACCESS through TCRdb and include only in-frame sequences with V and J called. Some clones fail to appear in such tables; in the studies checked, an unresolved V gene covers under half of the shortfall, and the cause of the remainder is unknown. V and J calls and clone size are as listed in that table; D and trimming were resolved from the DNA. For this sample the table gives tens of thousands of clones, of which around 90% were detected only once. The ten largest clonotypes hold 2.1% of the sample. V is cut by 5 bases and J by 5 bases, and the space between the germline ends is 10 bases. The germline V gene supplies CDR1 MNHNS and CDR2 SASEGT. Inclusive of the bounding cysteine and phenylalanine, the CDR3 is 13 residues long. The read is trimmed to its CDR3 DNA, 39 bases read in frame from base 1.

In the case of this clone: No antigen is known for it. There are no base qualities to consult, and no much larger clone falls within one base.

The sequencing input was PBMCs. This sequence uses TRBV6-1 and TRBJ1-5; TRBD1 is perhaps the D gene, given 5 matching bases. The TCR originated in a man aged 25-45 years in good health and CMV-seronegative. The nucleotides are TGTGCCAGCAGTCCCGGACATCATCAGCCCCAGCATTTT. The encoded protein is CASSPGHHQPQHF.